Shown below are 32 T cell receptor beta chains from a single sample sequenced in a study of Graves' ophthalmopathy and Graves' hyperthyroidism. Investigators amplified TCR beta CDR3 regions from RNA transcripts. RT-PCR was first run with HTBI primers, then multiplex PCR in a second round. TCRdb re-derived calls from the multiplex PCR reads in MiXCR, one entry per CDR3 protein. The sample shows about 700,000 distinct CDR3 sequences, under 50% of them seen only once. Sequencing was carried out using peripheral blood. These receptors came from an adult man with Graves' ophthalmopathy.

This clonotype showed up just once. A much bigger clone sits one base away, suggesting this may be a read error. This sequence joins TRBV14 and TRBJ1-2, with 8 bases fitting TRBD1. This CDR3 spans 13 amino acids. The germline V gene has CDR1 SGHDN and CDR2 FVKESK. The junction had 6 bases not matched to a gene; V was cut back by 4 bases and J by 8 bases. DNA of the CDR3: TGTGCCAGCAGCCCCTGGACAGGGCAAGGCTACACCTTC. Residues: CASSPWTGQGYTF.

In its sample, this clonotype was seen many times. CDR3 nucleotides: TGTGCCAGCAGAACCGGGCCCTACCAACACACCGGGGAGCTGTTTTTT. Its translation: CASRTGPYQHTGELFF. This sequence joins TRBV7-9 and TRBJ2-2; D call uncertain. The CDR3 covers 16 residues. V shed 6 bases and J shed 3 bases, with 17 bases lying between them. Germline assignment: CDR1 SEHNR and CDR2 FQNEAQ (reference sequence).

The chain joins TRBV4-2 to TRBJ2-2; D is ambiguous. This CDR3 has 14 amino acids. Germline V CDR1 and CDR2: LGHNA, YNFKEQ. Trimming removed 6 bases at V and 5 bases at J, with 13 bases between. The CDR3 loop is CASSGQSGTGELFF. In DNA, the CDR3 is TGTGCCAGCAGTGGCCAGTCGGGTACCGGGGAGCTGTTTTTT.

Turning to this clonotype: A read error may produce the germline difference seen at one junction end. The chain combines TRBV14 with TRBJ1-3, with D perhaps matching TRBD1 (6 bases). The CDR3 is made up of 15 amino acids. The germline gives CDR1 SGHDN, CDR2 FVKESK. CDR3 in DNA: TGTGCCAGCAGCCTCTTACAGGGCTCTGGAAACACCATATATTTC. Protein sequence: CASSLLQGSGNTIYF.

In this sample, this clonotype turned up many times. V usage is TRBV14 and J usage is TRBJ2-7, with 7 bases identical to TRBD1. V shed 1 base and J 3 bases; nucleotides not matched to a gene: 3. The CDR3 is made up of 14 amino acids. Germline V gene data show CDR1 as SGHDN and CDR2 as FVKESK. CDR3 bases: TGTGCCAGCAGCCAAGCGGGACAGCTCTACGAGCAGTACTTC. This sequence encodes CASSQAGQLYEQYF.

This clonotype was observed once. The chain uses TRBV10-3 and TRBJ1-1, with no clear D. The CDR3 has 14 residues. Trimming stripped 6 bases from V and 4 bases from J, with 15 bases between. Germline V lookup: CDR1 ENHRY, CDR2 SYGVKD. The chain's CDR3 is CAIRRHLEGTEAFF. CDR3 coding DNA: TGTGCCATCAGGAGACACTTGGAGGGCACTGAAGCTTTCTTT.

This clonotype was found many times. This rearrangement joins TRBV5-1 to TRBJ1-1; TRBD1 matches 7 bases. V was pared by 0 bases and J by 6 bases, with 5 bases of the junction left unmatched. Germline V gene sequence: CDR1 SGHRS, CDR2 YFSETQ. This CDR3 has 14 residues. CDR3 in amino acids: CASSLAGGGAEAFF. For the CDR3, the DNA is TGCGCCAGCAGCTTGGCCGGAGGGGGCGCTGAAGCTTTCTTT.

With respect to this clonotype: This may arise from a read error, as a much more abundant clone is one base away. The V and J genes are TRBV5-1 and TRBJ2-5; TRBD1 agrees at 10 bases. Germline V CDR1 and CDR2: SGHRS, YFSETQ. After removal of 5 bases from V and 1 base from J, the junction contained 5 bases not matched to a gene. The CDR3 consists of 15 residues. CDR3 nucleotides: TGCGCCAGCAGGCCGGACAGGGGGAGCCAAGAGACCCAGTACTTC. Protein: CASRPDRGSQETQYF.

V usage is TRBV25-1 and J usage is TRBJ1-6; D not resolved. The length of the CDR3 is 15 residues. The germline V gene encodes CDR1 MGHDK and CDR2 SYGVNS. V was trimmed by 2 bases and J by 8 bases, leaving 13 bases between them. The CDR3 region is CASSEPSGADSPLHF. The CDR3 nucleotides read TGTGCCAGCAGTGAACCCTCAGGAGCAGATTCACCCCTCCACTTT.

The table lists this clonotype with many counts. This sequence joins TRBV20-1 and TRBJ1-5; 8 nucleotides align to TRBD1. The CDR3 contains 14 residues. From germline, CDR1 is DFQATT and CDR2 SNEGSKA (reference sequence). After removal of 6 bases from V and 2 bases from J, the junction contained 6 bases not matched to a gene. CDR3 coding DNA: TGCAGTGCGCGGACAGGGAGGGGCAATCAGCCCCAGCATTTT. Translation: CSARTGRGNQPQHF.

Points on this clonotype: This could be a read error, since a much larger clone is one nucleotide away. The rearrangement links TRBV10-3 to TRBJ2-5; no clear D. Germline V gene lookup returns CDR1 ENHRY and CDR2 SYGVKD. The CDR3 is made up of 12 amino acids. Trimming took off 11 bases at V and 1 base at J, with 11 bases between the two ends. The CDR3: CAGSAFQETQYF. CDR3 nucleotide sequence: TGTGCCGGCTCGGCGTTCCAAGAGACCCAGTACTTC.

CDR3 sequence: CASSLDSGHFYEQYF. CDR3 in DNA: TGTGCCAGCAGCTTGGATTCGGGACACTTCTACGAGCAGTACTTC. The chain carries TRBV5-5 and TRBJ2-7; possible D gene TRBD1, 6 bases. V lost 0 bases and J lost 3, with 13 bases in between. The CDR3 consists of 15 residues. CDR1 and CDR2 (germline): SGHKS, YYEKEE (reference sequence).

This clonotype was detected many times. The chain uses TRBV12-3 or TRBV12-4 and TRBJ1-2, with 7 bases lining up with TRBD1. The CDR3 totals 16 residues. The trim removed 5 bases at V and 2 bases at J, leaving 11 bases unmatched. The CDR3 DNA is TGTGCCAGCAGTCAGGACAGGTGGGAGACGAACTATGGCTACACCTTC. Translation gives CASSQDRWETNYGYTF.

This chain connects TRBV10-3 to TRBJ1-2; TRBD1 might be the D (5 bases). Trimming shortened V by 11 bases and J by 4 bases, and 20 bases separated the two germline ends. The CDR3 runs to 14 residues. CDR1 ENHRY and CDR2 SYGVKD come from the germline V gene. In nucleotides, the CDR3 is TGTGCCGTTGGGGGTCTGGGGCTGAGCTATGGCTACACCTTC. Translation gives CAVGGLGLSYGYTF.

In its sample, this clonotype was seen many times. The chain uses TRBV25-1 and TRBJ1-6; D possibly corresponds to TRBD1 (5 bases). Germline lookup yields CDR1 MGHDK and CDR2 SYGVNS. The CDR3 sequence is 14 residues long. V was trimmed by 2 bases and J by 7 bases, leaving 9 bases between them. The CDR3 loop is CASSEPGPNSPLHF. The CDR3 DNA reads as TGTGCCAGCAGTGAACCGGGGCCGAATTCACCCCTCCACTTT.

Comments on this clonotype: This may be a read error: a much more frequent sequence differs by one nucleotide. The V and J genes are TRBV7-6 and TRBJ2-5, with a tentative D call TRBD1 (6 bases). This CDR3 is 15 amino acids long. CDR1 and CDR2 from the germline V gene are SGHVS and FNYEAQ. CDR3 sequence reads: CASSLRLGQLETHYF. The CDR3 nucleotides are TGTGCCAGCAGCTTACGTCTCGGACAGTTGGAGACCCATTACTTC.

As for this clonotype: One base away lies a much larger clone, so this may be a sequencing read error. The chain is built from TRBV4-3 and TRBJ2-5; TRBD1 or TRBD2 may be the D gene (5 bases each). This CDR3 has 16 residues. V was shortened by 0 bases and J by 5 bases, with 16 bases between the two germline ends. In germline, CDR1 is LGHNA, CDR2 YSLEER. The CDR3 spells CASSQEVGARRETQYF. The CDR3 DNA is TGCGCCAGCAGCCAAGAGGTCGGGGCTAGGCGTGAGACCCAGTACTTC.

This clonotype was observed at least ten times. The chain uses TRBV2 and TRBJ1-6; D perhaps matches TRBD1 (6 bases). The V end was cut by 2 bases, the J end by 4 bases, with 15 bases between. Germline V gene data show CDR1 as SNHLY and CDR2 as FYNNEI. The CDR3 spans 17 residues. The CDR3 DNA reads TGTGCCAGCAGTGAATCCGTAGGGGGTGGGTATAATTCACCCCTCCACTTT. Translated: CASSESVGGGYNSPLHF.

The chain links TRBV7-9 to TRBJ2-2, with 7 nucleotides matching TRBD2. Germline trimming cut 5 bases from V and 5 bases from J; bases unmatched to any gene: 11. Looked up from germline, CDR1 is SEHNR and CDR2 is FQNEAQ (reference sequence). This CDR3 contains 16 residues. CDR3 residues: CASSQEASGSTGELFF. The CDR3 nucleotides read TGTGCCAGCAGCCAAGAGGCTAGCGGTTCGACCGGGGAGCTGTTTTTT.

This clonotype occurred many times. The chain employs TRBV11-2 and TRBJ1-2, with D possibly being TRBD1 (5 bases). In germline, CDR1 is SGHAT, CDR2 FQNNGV. The CDR3 has 14 amino acids. V gave up 1 base and J gave up 4 bases, with 10 bases separating them. DNA for the CDR3: TGTGCCAGCAGCTTAGTAGGGGTTGGCTATGGCTACACCTTC. Protein: CASSLVGVGYGYTF.

This clonotype was detected many times. V is TRBV11-1 and J is TRBJ2-5, with unresolved D. The germline V gene has CDR1 SGHAT and CDR2 FQDESV (reference sequence). V lost 5 bases, J lost 2 bases, and 9 bases lay in between. The CDR3 is 13 amino acids. CDR3 nucleotides: TGTGCCAGCAGCCGCGGAACTCAAGAGACCCAGTACTTC. This translates into CASSRGTQETQYF. The variable domain in full, completed from reference TRBV11-1 and TRBJ2-5, reads EAEVAQSPRYKITEKSQAVAFWCDPISGHATLYWYRQILGQGPELLVQFQDESVVDDSQLPKDRFSAERLKGVDSTLKIQPAELGDSAMYLCASSRGTQETQYFGPGTRLLVL.

The gene calls are TRBV4-1 and TRBJ1-1; D is undetermined. The germline V gene has CDR1 MGHRA and CDR2 YSYEKL. V dropped 5 bases and J dropped 1 base, with 11 bases sitting between them. The CDR3 loop spans 14 amino acids. This CDR3 reads CASSDRRENTEAFF. The CDR3, as DNA: TGCGCCAGCAGCGACCGACGGGAGAACACTGAAGCTTTCTTT.

This clonotype was found many times. V usage is TRBV25-1 and J usage is TRBJ1-1, with D unclear. Germline CDR1 and CDR2: MGHDK and SYGVNS. The CDR3 is 13 residues long. The V and J ends lost 4 bases and 4 bases respectively, with 10 bases between them. DNA for the CDR3: TGTGCCAGCAGTGCCCCTCGGGGCACTGAAGCTTTCTTT. It is translated as CASSAPRGTEAFF.

This clonotype was counted between two and nine times. The rearrangement joins TRBV10-3 to TRBJ1-2, with 7 positions matching TRBD1. This CDR3 has 15 residues. J gave up 3 bases and V 10 bases, and 14 bases lay outside the gene matches. Germline V CDR1 and CDR2: ENHRY, SYGVKD. CDR3 sequence (DNA): TGTGCCAGCAGAGTCACTTCCGGGACAGACTATGGCTACACCTTC. This gives the protein CASRVTSGTDYGYTF.

The chain is built from TRBV7-4 and TRBJ1-2, with a tentative D call TRBD1 (6 bases). Germline CDR1 and CDR2: SGHVT and SQSDAQ. The CDR3 consists of 14 residues. Trimming left V 3 bases short and J 3 bases short, with 11 bases between. The CDR3 loop is CASSFSGADYGYTF. Written as DNA, the CDR3 is TGTGCCAGCAGCTTTTCAGGGGCGGACTATGGCTACACCTTC.

A remark on this clonotype: A single base separates this from a much larger clone, so it may be a read error. The conserved phenylalanine or tryptophan normally closing the CDR3 is absent here, so this likely arose from a read error. The V call is TRBV5-4, the J call TRBJ2-5; unclear D gene. This CDR3 has 14 amino acids. Germline CDR1 reads SGHNT; CDR2 reads YYREEE (reference sequence). Trimming removed 0 bases at V and 1 base at J, with 7 bases between. Here the CDR3 reads CASSLDTVQETQYL. CDR3 DNA sequence: TGTGCCAGCAGCTTGGATACAGTCCAAGAGACCCAGTACCTC.

The gene calls are TRBV29-1 and TRBJ2-3, with a weak D call TRBD2 (6 bases). The CDR3 contains 14 residues. Germline V lookup: CDR1 SQVTM, CDR2 ANQGSEA. V was shortened by 5 bases and J by 6 bases, with 18 bases between the two germline ends. The CDR3 sequence is CSVPRTNPEDTQYF. The CDR3 DNA follows: TGCAGCGTTCCCCGGACTAATCCGGAGGATACGCAGTATTTT.

V is TRBV6-6 and J is TRBJ1-1, with D possibly being TRBD1 (5 bases). V lost 2 bases, J lost 0 bases, and 16 bases lay in between. The CDR3 extends over 17 amino acids. Germline CDR1 and CDR2: MNHNY and SVGAGI (reference sequence). CDR3 sequence (DNA): TGTGCCAGCAGTTACAGGGCGGGGGGTAACATGAACACTGAAGCTTTCTTT. It specifies CASSYRAGGNMNTEAFF.

This clonotype was observed a handful of times. The genes are TRBV29-1 and TRBJ2-3; TRBD2 agrees at 15 bases. Germline V lookup: CDR1 SQVTM, CDR2 ANQGSEA. This CDR3 has 15 amino acids. V shed 4 bases, J shed 6 bases, and the junction held 5 bases outside the gene matches. For the CDR3, the DNA is TGCAGCGTTGTAGGGACTAGCGGGGGGACCGATACGCAGTATTTT. This sequence encodes CSVVGTSGGTDTQYF.

As concerns this clonotype: A read error may produce the germline difference seen at one junction end. This chain connects TRBV10-3 to TRBJ2-2; TRBD2 matches at 7 bases. The CDR3 length is 14 residues. Germline values: CDR1 ENHRY, CDR2 SYGVKD. The CDR3 protein is CATLGGVNTGELFF. The CDR3 DNA reads as TGTGCCACCTTGGGAGGGGTGAACACTGGGGAGCTGTTTTTT.

This CDR3 is CASSVAGRSGNTIYF. CDR3 sequence (DNA): TGTGCCAGCAGCGTCGCAGGGAGATCTGGAAACACCATATATTTT. V gene TRBV5-7 combines with J gene TRBJ1-3; maybe TRBD1 (5 bases). TRBV5-7 is filed as an ORF, its function uncertain. The germline V and J ends were trimmed by 4 bases and 1 base, with 12 bases remaining between them. The CDR3 totals 15 residues.

The J gene is TRBJ2-2, the V gene TRBV9; weak D call: TRBD1 (5 bases). The CDR3 spans 16 residues. Looked up from germline, CDR1 is SGDLS and CDR2 is YYNGEE. V was pared by 4 bases and J by 4 bases, with 17 bases between. The CDR3, as DNA: TGTGCCAGCAGCCCCCCCCAGGGTGGGTCCACCGGGGAGCTGTTTTTT. This gives the protein CASSPPQGGSTGELFF. Using reference TRBV9 and TRBJ2-2 for the parts outside the CDR3, the full variable domain is DSGVTQTPKHLITATGQRVTLRCSPRSGDLSVYWYQQSLDQGLQFLIQYYNGEERAKGNILERFSAQQFPDLHSELNLSSLELGDSALYFCASSPPQGGSTGELFFGEGSRLTVL.